This TCR beta chain appears in the sequencing data of a study of blood T cell repertoires in COVID-19. Produced via immunoSEQ multiplex PCR; TCRdb's table is partial and in-frame only. This repertoire shows under 250,000 clones, about nine tenths found once; its top ten account for 11%. V shed 0 bases and J 4 bases; nucleotides not matched to a gene: 8. This CDR3 contains 16 residues. Per the germline V gene, CDR1 is LGHNA and CDR2 is YSLEER. This TCR was recovered from a man aged 45-65 years with COVID-19, enrolled during active disease. The sample comprised peripheral blood. This chain joins TRBV4-3 and TRBJ1-2, with 7 positions matching TRBD1. The CDR3, as DNA: TGCGCCAGCAGCCAAGATTATTCCGGGACAGCCTATGGCTACACCTTC. This gives the protein CASSQDYSGTAYGYTF.